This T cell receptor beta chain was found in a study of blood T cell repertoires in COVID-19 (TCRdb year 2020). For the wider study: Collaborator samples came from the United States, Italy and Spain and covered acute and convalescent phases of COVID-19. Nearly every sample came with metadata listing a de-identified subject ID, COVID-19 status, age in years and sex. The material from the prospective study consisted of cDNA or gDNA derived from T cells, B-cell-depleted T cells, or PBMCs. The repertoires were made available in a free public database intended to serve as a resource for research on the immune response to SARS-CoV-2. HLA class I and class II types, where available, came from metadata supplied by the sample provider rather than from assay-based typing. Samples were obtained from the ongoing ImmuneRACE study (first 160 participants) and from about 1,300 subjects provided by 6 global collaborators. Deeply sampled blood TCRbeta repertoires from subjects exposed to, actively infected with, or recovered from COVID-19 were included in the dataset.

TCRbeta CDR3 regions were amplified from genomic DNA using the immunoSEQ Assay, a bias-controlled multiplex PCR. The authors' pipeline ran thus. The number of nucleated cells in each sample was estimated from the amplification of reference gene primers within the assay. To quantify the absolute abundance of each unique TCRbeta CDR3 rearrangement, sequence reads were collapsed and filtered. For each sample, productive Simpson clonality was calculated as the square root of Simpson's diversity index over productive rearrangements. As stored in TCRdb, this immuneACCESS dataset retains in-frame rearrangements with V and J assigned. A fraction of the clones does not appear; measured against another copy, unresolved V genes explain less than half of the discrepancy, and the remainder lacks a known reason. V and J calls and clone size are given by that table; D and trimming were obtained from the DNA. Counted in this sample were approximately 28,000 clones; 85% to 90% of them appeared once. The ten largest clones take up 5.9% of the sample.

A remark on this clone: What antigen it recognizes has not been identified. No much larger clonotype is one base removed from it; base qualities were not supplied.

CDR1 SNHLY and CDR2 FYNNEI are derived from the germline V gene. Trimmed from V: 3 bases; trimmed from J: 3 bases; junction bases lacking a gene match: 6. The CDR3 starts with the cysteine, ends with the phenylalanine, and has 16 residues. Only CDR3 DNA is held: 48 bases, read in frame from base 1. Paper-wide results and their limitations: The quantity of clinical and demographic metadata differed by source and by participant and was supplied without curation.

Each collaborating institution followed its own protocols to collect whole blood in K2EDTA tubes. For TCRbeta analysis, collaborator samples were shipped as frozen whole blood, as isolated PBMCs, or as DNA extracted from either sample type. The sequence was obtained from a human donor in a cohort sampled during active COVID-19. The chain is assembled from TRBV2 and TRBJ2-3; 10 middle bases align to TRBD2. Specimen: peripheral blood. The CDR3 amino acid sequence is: CASSDWASGGTDTQYF. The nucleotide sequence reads TGTGCCAGCAGTGATTGGGCTAGCGGGGGAACAGATACGCAGTATTTT.